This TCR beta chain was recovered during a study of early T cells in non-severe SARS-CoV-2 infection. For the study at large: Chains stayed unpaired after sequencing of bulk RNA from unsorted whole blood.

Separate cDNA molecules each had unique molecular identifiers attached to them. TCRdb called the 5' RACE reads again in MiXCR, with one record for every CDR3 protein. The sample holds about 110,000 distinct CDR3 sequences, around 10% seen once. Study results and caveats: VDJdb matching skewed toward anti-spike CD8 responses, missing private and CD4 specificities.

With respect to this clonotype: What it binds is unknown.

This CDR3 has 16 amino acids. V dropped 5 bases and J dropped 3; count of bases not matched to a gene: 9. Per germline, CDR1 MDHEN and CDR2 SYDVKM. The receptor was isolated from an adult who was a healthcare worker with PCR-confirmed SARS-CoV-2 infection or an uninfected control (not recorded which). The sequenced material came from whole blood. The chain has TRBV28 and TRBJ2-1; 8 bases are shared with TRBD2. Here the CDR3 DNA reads TGTGCCAGCAGTCCTAGAGCGGGGGCCATCTACAATGAGCAGTTCTTC. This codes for CASSPRAGAIYNEQFF.